The source of this TCR beta chain is a study of CD8 T cells in ankylosing spondylitis. The CDR3 spans 14 residues. Germline V gene lookup returns CDR1 SGHRS and CDR2 YFSETQ. V lost 4 bases and J 8 bases, leaving 16 bases between the germline ends. In its sample, this clonotype was seen many times. Its specificity is unknown. Study outcomes and limitations: In synovial fluid and blood from reactive arthritis, some motif variants were previously reported. In peripheral blood, disease-linked CD8+ clones occurred at relatively low frequencies. The study identified a TCR beta motif of several highly homologous variants that appeared characteristic of ankylosing spondylitis blood.

The authors made TCR beta libraries by quantitative 5'-RACE with molecular barcodes. TCRdb fed the 5' RACE reads into MiXCR, producing one record per CDR3 protein. The table lists 450,000 to 550,000 distinct CDR3 sequences, roughly 5.3% of them singletons. The rearrangement joins TRBV5-1 to TRBJ2-1; D unresolved. This clonotype was sampled from a male donor with ankylosing spondylitis. Input material: blood, either unsorted or a sorted T cell fraction (not recorded which). The CDR3 region is CASSPGVVRHEQFF. The CDR3 nucleotides are TGCGCCAGCAGCCCGGGCGTGGTTCGCCATGAGCAGTTCTTC.